A single sample is the source of the 25 T cell receptor beta chains below, sequenced in a study of regulatory dendritic cells for organ transplantation (dated by TCRdb to about 2017). The library was obtained by the immunoSEQ multiplex PCR assay. Held by TCRdb, this immuneACCESS table contains in-frame sequences only and omits some clones. Under half of the omission traces to an unresolved V gene where checked; the cause of the rest is unknown. This sample has about 38,000 clones in its table, and about 93% of those were observed once. The top ten clones comprise about 0.11% of the sample. Sequencing used naive CD8+ T cells from blood. The meaning of the sample's cell subset or site label: CD45RA+ naive T cells. Source of these receptors: a human donor in good health.

The V call is TRBV10-3, the J call TRBJ2-2; D may correspond to TRBD1 or TRBD2 (5 bases each). Deletions cut 3 bases from V and 4 bases from J, with 15 bases between. This CDR3 has 16 amino acids. The germline V gene encodes CDR1 ENHRY and CDR2 SYGVKD. The CDR3 loop reads CAISDVGTTGTGELFF. The DNA for the CDR3 is TGTGCCATCAGTGATGTCGGGACCACGGGCACCGGGGAGCTGTTTTTT.

V is TRBV7-8 and J is TRBJ2-1, with a weak D call TRBD2 (5 bases). The V end was cut by 8 bases, the J end by 1 base, with 6 bases between. The germline CDR1 and CDR2 sequences are SGHVS and FQNEAQ. The CDR3 is 12 residues long. The CDR3 bases are TGTGCCAGCTCGGGGTCCTACAATGAGCAGTTCTTC. Translated, it gives CASSGSYNEQFF.

The V call is TRBV2, the J call TRBJ2-1; D uncertain. The CDR3 spans 11 residues. Germline V gene data show CDR1 as SNHLY and CDR2 as FYNNEI. V lost 8 bases to trimming and J lost 12 bases, with 14 bases between them. The CDR3 loop reads CASLDRSLQFF. The CDR3 coding sequence is TGTGCCAGCCTCGACCGATCCTTGCAGTTCTTC.

This chain connects TRBV10-2 to TRBJ1-1, with D unresolved. The CDR3 length is 10 residues. In germline, CDR1 is WSHSY, CDR2 SAAADI. Trimming stripped 7 bases from V and 10 bases from J, with 10 bases between. CDR3 nucleotide sequence: TGCGCCAGCAACCGGGGTCTAGCTTTCTTT. Encoded protein: CASNRGLAFF.

J is TRBJ2-5 and V is TRBV12-2; the table's D gene call, TRBD2, was not cross checked with the DNA. TRBV12-2 constitutes a pseudogene. The CDR3 has 18 amino acids. The CDR3 region has the DNA TGTGCAAGTCGCTCAAAATCGAGACTAGCGGGAGGGCCGGAGACCCAGTACTTC. Amino acid sequence: CASRSKSRLAGGPETQYF.

V and J are TRBV6-5 and TRBJ2-7; the D gene is possibly TRBD1 (6 bases). The CDR3 is 14 amino acids. Trimming took 6 bases from V and 1 from J, leaving 13 bases between them. Germline V gene sequence: CDR1 MNHEY, CDR2 SVGAGI. The DNA of the CDR3 is TGTGCCAGCAGCAACTCCGGGACATCCTACGAGCAGTACTTC. This translates into CASSNSGTSYEQYF.

This chain joins TRBV4-1 and TRBJ1-2; unclear D gene. The CDR3 runs to 14 residues. Germline loops: CDR1 MGHRA, CDR2 YSYEKL. V was shortened by 1 base and J by 3 bases, with 9 bases between the two germline ends. As DNA, the CDR3 is TGCGCCAGCAGCCAAGTCTTGGGAGACTATGGCTACACCTTC. Translating it yields CASSQVLGDYGYTF.

V is TRBV6-5 and J is TRBJ2-7, with D possibly TRBD1 on 6 matching bases. Germline CDR1 MNHEY, CDR2 SVGAGI. The ends were cut back, 4 bases at V and 3 bases at J, with 13 bases in the middle. This CDR3 is 14 amino acids long. This CDR3 is CASSSGAQGYEQYF. The CDR3 nucleotides are TGTGCCAGCAGTTCAGGGGCCCAGGGCTACGAGCAGTACTTC.

The chain joins TRBV30 to TRBJ2-5; unclear D gene. Judging by the DNA end, TRBJ2-7 fits better; the J call may be wrong. This CDR3 comprises 11 residues. Looked up from germline, CDR1 is GTSNPN and CDR2 is SVGIG (reference sequence). DNA for the CDR3: TGTGCCTGGAGTGCCAGCTACGAGCAGTACTTC. Translation: CAWSASYEQYF.

V is TRBV10-2 and J is TRBJ2-1; D gene uncertain. This CDR3 has 17 amino acids. Germline V gene lookup returns CDR1 WSHSY and CDR2 SAAADI. V was cut by 2 bases and J by 2 bases, with 16 bases left in between. The CDR3 nucleotides are TGCGCCAGCAGTGAGCCCCCGTTGATCCTCGCCTACAATGAGCAGTTCTTC. It encodes CASSEPPLILAYNEQFF.

V is TRBV4-2 and J is TRBJ1-6; no firm D call. Germline CDR1 and CDR2: LGHNA and YNFKEQ. The V and J ends lost 0 bases and 5 bases respectively, with 11 bases between them. CDR3 length: 16 residues. The chain's CDR3 is CASSQDLALNNSPLHF. CDR3 coding DNA: TGTGCCAGCAGCCAAGATTTAGCACTTAATAATTCACCCCTCCACTTT.

J is TRBJ2-1 and V is TRBV28; no clear D. Germline CDR1 MDHEN, CDR2 SYDVKM. This CDR3 is 14 amino acids long. V was cut by 6 bases and J by 9 bases, with 18 bases left in between. In DNA form, the CDR3 reads TGTGCCAGCAGCCGCCTGCGGCTGTCGAGTGAGCAGTTCTTC. It is translated as CASSRLRLSSEQFF.

This chain uses TRBV6-4 with TRBJ2-5, with 11 bases aligning to TRBD1. The V and J ends lost 6 bases and 3 bases, in that order; junction bases with no gene match: 6. This CDR3 is built from 15 residues. Per the germline V gene, CDR1 is MRHNA and CDR2 is SNTAGT. The CDR3 sequence is CASSSGQGVEETQYF. The CDR3 nucleotides are TGTGCCAGCAGCTCGGGACAGGGGGTTGAAGAGACCCAGTACTTC.

V is TRBV7-2 and J is TRBJ2-7, with D possibly matching TRBD2 (5 bases). The length of the CDR3 is 11 residues. Trimming shortened V by 8 bases and J by 4 bases, and 9 bases separated the two germline ends. Germline V CDR1 and CDR2: SGHTA, FQGNSA. The CDR3 DNA sequence: TGTGCCAGCGGGAGAGGTTACGAGCAGTACTTC. This encodes CASGRGYEQYF.

The chain has TRBV7-8 and TRBJ2-7; D is unclear. This CDR3 comprises 13 residues. From germline, CDR1 is SGHVS and CDR2 FQNEAQ. Deletions cut 2 bases from V and 2 bases from J, with 7 bases between. The CDR3 reads CASSLSYTYEQYF. The CDR3 DNA follows: TGTGCCAGCAGCTTAAGCTATACCTACGAGCAGTACTTC.

A note on this clone: At one end, the junction sequence differs from germline, possibly due to a read error. The chain employs TRBV7-7 and TRBJ2-2, with D uncertain. Germline V lookup: CDR1 SSHAT, CDR2 FNYEAQ (reference sequence). The CDR3 is made up of 16 amino acids. CDR3 bases: TGTGCTAGCAGCCCGGACGGAGCACCGAACACCGGGGAGCTGTTTTTT. Protein product: CASSPDGAPNTGELFF.

About this clone itself: The same CDR3 also results from other DNA sequences found in this sample. The gene calls are TRBV7-9 and TRBJ1-4, with D unresolved. The germline V gene has CDR1 SEHNR and CDR2 FQNEAQ (reference sequence). This CDR3 is built from 13 residues. V was clipped by 5 bases and J by 3 bases, with 7 bases between them. CDR3 DNA sequence: TGTGCCAGCAGCCTCGGACCTAATGAAAAACTGTTTTTT. Amino acids: CASSLGPNEKLFF.

V usage is TRBV28 and J usage is TRBJ1-1; D perhaps matches TRBD1 (5 bases). Germline CDR1 MDHEN, CDR2 SYDVKM. CDR3 length equals 16 residues. V lost 6 bases, J lost 0 bases, and 17 bases lay in between. CDR3 coding DNA: TGTGCCAGCAGCACCCCTTGGGACGGATTGAACACTGAAGCTTTCTTT. Translated: CASSTPWDGLNTEAFF. Full variable domain (remainder filled in from reference TRBV28 and TRBJ1-1): DVKVTQSSRYLVKRTGEKVFLECVQDMDHENMFWYRQDPGLGLRLIYFSYDVKMKEKGDIPEGYSVSREKKERFSLILESASTNQTSMYLCASSTPWDGLNTEAFFGQGTRLTVV.

J is TRBJ2-7 and V is TRBV27; D may be TRBD1 or TRBD2 (5 bases each). Trimming cost V 3 bases and J 4 bases, with 25 bases left between them. From germline, CDR1 is MNHEY and CDR2 SMNVEV (reference sequence). CDR3 length: 18 amino acids. CDR3 loop: CASSFREGLGSRRYEQYF. CDR3 coding DNA: TGTGCCAGCAGTTTTCGAGAGGGGCTTGGGTCTCGGCGGTACGAGCAGTACTTC.

V gene TRBV7-6 combines with J gene TRBJ2-7; D may be TRBD2 (6 bases). The V gene's germline CDR1 is SGHVS and CDR2 FNYEAQ. Between the trimmed V and J ends, which lost 1 base and 4 bases, there was a span of 14 bases. This CDR3 comprises 15 residues. CDR3 DNA: TGTGCCAGCAGCTTAGAGTTGGTTCGGGGGTACGAGCAGTACTTC. Encoded protein: CASSLELVRGYEQYF.

The J gene is TRBJ2-7, the V gene TRBV7-9; no definite D call. V lost 1 base to trimming and J lost 1 base, with 2 bases between them. CDR1 is SEHNR and CDR2 is FQNEAQ in the germline V gene (reference sequence). CDR3 length equals 12 residues. CDR3 loop: CASSLESYEQYF. The CDR3 DNA follows: TGTGCCAGCAGCTTAGAGTCCTACGAGCAGTACTTC. The variable domain in full, with the rest retrieved from reference TRBV7-9 and TRBJ2-7, is DTGVSQNPRHKITKRGQNVTFRCDPISEHNRLYWYRQTLGQGPEFLTYFQNEAQLEKSRLLSDRFSAERPKGSFSTLEIQRTEQGDSAMYLCASSLESYEQYFGPGTRLTVT.

The V and J genes are TRBV10-2 and TRBJ2-1; 11 bases agree with TRBD2. The CDR3 is made up of 15 amino acids. Trimming removed 2 bases from V and 9 bases from J; junction bases left unmatched: 6. Germline-derived CDR1 and CDR2 are WSHSY and SAAADI. CDR3 coding DNA: TGCGCCAGCAGTGAGAGACTAGCGGGAAGCAGTGAGCAGTTCTTC. This encodes CASSERLAGSSEQFF.

The chain joins TRBV7-9 to TRBJ2-7; TRBD1 matches at 7 bases. Germline V gene data show CDR1 as SEHNR and CDR2 as FQNEAQ (reference sequence). The CDR3 loop spans 16 amino acids. V lost 4 bases to trimming and J lost 5 bases; unmatched junction nucleotides: 14. DNA for the CDR3: TGTGCCAGCAGCTCCAGAACAGGGGTGCAGATCCACGAGCAGTACTTC. Translation: CASSSRTGVQIHEQYF.

The sample holds one count of this clone. This chain uses TRBV15 with TRBJ2-1, with D perhaps TRBD1 or TRBD2 (5 bases each). The V end lost 3 bases, the J end lost 10 bases, and 19 bases lay between the germline ends. The CDR3 is 15 residues long. Germline loops: CDR1 LNHNV, CDR2 YYDKDF (reference sequence). The CDR3: CATSSDRITRYEQFF. CDR3 nucleotide sequence: TGTGCCACCAGCAGCGACAGAATTACTAGGTACGAGCAGTTCTTC.

The chain couples TRBV4-3 to TRBJ1-1; D perhaps matches TRBD1 (5 bases). V gave up 2 bases and J gave up 3 bases, with 28 bases separating them. There are 20 residues in the CDR3. Germline CDR1 is LGHNA and CDR2 is YSLEER. This CDR3 reads CASSQLSERPPATDHTEAFF. CDR3 DNA: TGCGCCAGCAGCCAATTATCTGAGAGACCACCCGCGACAGACCACACTGAAGCTTTCTTT.